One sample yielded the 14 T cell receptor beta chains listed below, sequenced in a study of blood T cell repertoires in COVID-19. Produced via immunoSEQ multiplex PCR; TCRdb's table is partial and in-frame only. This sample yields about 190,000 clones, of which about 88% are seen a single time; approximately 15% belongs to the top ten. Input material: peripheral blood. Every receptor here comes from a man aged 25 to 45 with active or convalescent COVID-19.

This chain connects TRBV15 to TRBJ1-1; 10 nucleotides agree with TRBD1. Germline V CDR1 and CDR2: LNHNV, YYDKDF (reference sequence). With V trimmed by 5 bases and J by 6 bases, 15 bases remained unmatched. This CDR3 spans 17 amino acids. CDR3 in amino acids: CATSEPGQGYRGAEAFF. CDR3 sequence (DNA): TGTGCCACCAGCGAACCGGGACAGGGGTATAGAGGGGCTGAAGCTTTCTTT.

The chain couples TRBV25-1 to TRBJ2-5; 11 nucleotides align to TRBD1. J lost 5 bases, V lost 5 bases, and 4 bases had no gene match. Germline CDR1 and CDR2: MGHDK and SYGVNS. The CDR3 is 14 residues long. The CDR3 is CASSWTGGPETQYF. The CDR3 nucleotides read TGTGCCAGCAGTTGGACAGGGGGCCCGGAGACCCAGTACTTC. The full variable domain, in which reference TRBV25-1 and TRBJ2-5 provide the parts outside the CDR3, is EADIYQTPRYLVIGTGKKITLECSQTMGHDKMYWYQQDPGMELHLIHYSYGVNSTEKGDLSSESTVSRIRTEHFPLTLESARPSHTSQYLCASSWTGGPETQYFGPGTRLLVL.

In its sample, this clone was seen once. The CDR3 nucleotides are TGTGCCAGTGGGCCTGGAGGGTATGGCTACACCTTC. This encodes CASGPGGYGYTF. The chain recombines TRBV19 with TRBJ1-2; D is unresolved. The germline V and J ends were trimmed by 8 bases and 5 bases, with 12 bases remaining between them. Germline CDR1 is LNHDA and CDR2 is SQIVND (reference sequence). CDR3 length: 12 residues.

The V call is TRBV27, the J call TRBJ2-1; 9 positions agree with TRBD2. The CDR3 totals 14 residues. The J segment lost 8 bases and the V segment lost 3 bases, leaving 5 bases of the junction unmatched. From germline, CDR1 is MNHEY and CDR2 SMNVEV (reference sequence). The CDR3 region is CASSFGTSSYEQFF. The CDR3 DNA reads TGTGCCAGCAGTTTTGGGACTAGCTCATATGAGCAGTTCTTC.

The CDR3 region has the DNA TGTGCCAGCAGCTCCTTTTCCGGGGGGAGGGGGTACACTGAAGCTTTCTTT. Protein: CASSSFSGGRGYTEAFF. V gene TRBV7-2 combines with J gene TRBJ1-1, with D maybe TRBD1 (6 bases). The CDR3 covers 17 residues. The germline V and J ends were trimmed by 4 bases and 3 bases, with 21 bases remaining between them. Germline lookup yields CDR1 SGHTA and CDR2 FQGNSA.

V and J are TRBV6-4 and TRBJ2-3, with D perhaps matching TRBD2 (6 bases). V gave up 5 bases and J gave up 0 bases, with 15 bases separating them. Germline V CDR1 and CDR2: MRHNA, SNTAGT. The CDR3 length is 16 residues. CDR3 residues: CASSFGGRTSTDTQYF. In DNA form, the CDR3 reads TGTGCCAGCAGTTTCGGGGGACGGACAAGCACAGATACGCAGTATTTT.

The chain's CDR3 is CASSDVGTGFGYTF. CDR3 bases: TGTGCCAGCAGTGACGTGGGGACAGGGTTTGGCTACACCTTC. The chain employs TRBV2 and TRBJ1-2; 9 bases map to TRBD1. The CDR3 has 14 amino acids. V shed 3 bases and J 7 bases; nucleotides not matched to a gene: 6. From germline, CDR1 is SNHLY and CDR2 FYNNEI.

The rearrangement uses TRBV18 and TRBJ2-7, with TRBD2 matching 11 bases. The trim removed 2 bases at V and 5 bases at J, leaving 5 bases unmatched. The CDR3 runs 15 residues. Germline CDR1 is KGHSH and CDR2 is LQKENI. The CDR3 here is CASSPVAGGPHEQYV. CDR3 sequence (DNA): TGTGCCAGCTCACCAGTAGCGGGGGGGCCCCACGAGCAGTACGTC.

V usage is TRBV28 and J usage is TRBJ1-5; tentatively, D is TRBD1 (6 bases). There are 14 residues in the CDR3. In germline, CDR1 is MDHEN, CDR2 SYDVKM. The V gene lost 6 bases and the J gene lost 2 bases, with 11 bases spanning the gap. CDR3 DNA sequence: TGTGCCAGCAGGACCGAGGGGGGCAATCAGCCCCAGCATTTT. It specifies CASRTEGGNQPQHF. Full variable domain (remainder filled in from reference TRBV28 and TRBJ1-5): DVKVTQSSRYLVKRTGEKVFLECVQDMDHENMFWYRQDPGLGLRLIYFSYDVKMKEKGDIPEGYSVSREKKERFSLILESASTNQTSMYLCASRTEGGNQPQHFGDGTRLSIL.

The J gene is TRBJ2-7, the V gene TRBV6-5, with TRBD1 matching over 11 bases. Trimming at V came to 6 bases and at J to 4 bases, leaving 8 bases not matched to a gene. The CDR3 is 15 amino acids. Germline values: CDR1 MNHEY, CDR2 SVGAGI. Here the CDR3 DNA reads TGTGCCAGCAGGCCGGGACAGGGGGGGTCTTACGAGCAGTACGTC. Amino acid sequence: CASRPGQGGSYEQYV.

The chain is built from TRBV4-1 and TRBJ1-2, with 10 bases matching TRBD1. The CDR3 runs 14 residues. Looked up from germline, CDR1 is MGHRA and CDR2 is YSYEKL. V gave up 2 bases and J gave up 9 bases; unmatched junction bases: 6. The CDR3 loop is CASSQPRQGASYTF. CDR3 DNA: TGCGCCAGCAGCCAACCCCGACAGGGGGCAAGCTACACCTTC.

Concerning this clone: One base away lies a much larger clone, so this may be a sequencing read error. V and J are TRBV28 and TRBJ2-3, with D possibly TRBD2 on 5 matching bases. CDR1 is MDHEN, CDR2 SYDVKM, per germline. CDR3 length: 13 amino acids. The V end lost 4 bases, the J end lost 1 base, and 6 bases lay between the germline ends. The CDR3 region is CASSSGGTDTQYF. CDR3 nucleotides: TGTGCCAGCAGTTCCGGGGGCACAGATACGCAGTATTTT.

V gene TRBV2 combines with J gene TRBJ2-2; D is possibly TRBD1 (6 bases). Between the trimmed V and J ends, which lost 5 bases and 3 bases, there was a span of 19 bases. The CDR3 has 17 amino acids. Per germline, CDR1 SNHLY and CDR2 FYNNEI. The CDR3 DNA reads TGTGCCAGCAGTTTACAGGGTCCTCAGAGGGACACCGGGGAGCTGTTTTTT. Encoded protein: CASSLQGPQRDTGELFF. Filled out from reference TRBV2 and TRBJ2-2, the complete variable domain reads EPEVTQTPSHQVTQMGQEVILRCVPISNHLYFYWYRQILGQKVEFLVSFYNNEISEKSEIFDDQFSVERPDGSNFTLKIRSTKLEDSAMYFCASSLQGPQRDTGELFFGEGSRLTVL.

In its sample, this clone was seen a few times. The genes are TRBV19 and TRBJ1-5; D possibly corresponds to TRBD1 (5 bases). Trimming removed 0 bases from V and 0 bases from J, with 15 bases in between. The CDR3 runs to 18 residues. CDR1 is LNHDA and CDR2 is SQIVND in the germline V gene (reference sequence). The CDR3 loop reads CASSIDGGLTYSNQPQHF. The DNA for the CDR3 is TGTGCCAGTAGTATAGACGGGGGACTTACTTATAGCAATCAGCCCCAGCATTTT.